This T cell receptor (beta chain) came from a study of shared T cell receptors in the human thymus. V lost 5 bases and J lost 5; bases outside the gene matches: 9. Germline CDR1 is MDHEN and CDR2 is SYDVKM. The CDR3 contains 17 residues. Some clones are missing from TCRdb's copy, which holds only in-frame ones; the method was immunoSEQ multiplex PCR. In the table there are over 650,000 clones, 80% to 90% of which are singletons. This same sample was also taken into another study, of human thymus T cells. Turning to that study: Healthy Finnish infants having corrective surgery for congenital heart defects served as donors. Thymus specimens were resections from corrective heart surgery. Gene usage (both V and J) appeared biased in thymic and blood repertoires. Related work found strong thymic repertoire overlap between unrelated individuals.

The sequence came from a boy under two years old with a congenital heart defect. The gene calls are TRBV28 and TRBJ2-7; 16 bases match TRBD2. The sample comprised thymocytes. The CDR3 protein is CASSTTGTSGGAHEQYF. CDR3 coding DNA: TGTGCCAGCAGTACAACCGGGACTAGCGGGGGGGCTCACGAGCAGTACTTC.